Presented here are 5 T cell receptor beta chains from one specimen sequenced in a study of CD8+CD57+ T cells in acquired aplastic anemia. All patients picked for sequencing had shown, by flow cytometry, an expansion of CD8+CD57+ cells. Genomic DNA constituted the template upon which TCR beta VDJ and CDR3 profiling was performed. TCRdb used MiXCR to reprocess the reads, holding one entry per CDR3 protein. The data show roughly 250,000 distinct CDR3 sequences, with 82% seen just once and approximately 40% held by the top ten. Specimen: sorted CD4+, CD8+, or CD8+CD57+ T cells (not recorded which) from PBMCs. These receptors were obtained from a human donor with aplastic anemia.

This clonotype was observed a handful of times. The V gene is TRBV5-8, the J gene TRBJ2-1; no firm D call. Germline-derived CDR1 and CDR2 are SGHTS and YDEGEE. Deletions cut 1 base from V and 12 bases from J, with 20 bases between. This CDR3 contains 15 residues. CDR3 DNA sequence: TGTGCCAGCAGCTTGACCAAGCCGCCCTCCCAACCGCAGTTCTTC. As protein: CASSLTKPPSQPQFF.

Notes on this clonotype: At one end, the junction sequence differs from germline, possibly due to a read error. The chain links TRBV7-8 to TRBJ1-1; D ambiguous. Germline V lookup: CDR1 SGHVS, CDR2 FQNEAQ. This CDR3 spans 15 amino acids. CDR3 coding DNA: TGTGCCAGCAGCTTAGAGCTAGCTCGGGATACTGAAGCTTTTTTT. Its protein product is CASSLELARDTEAFF.

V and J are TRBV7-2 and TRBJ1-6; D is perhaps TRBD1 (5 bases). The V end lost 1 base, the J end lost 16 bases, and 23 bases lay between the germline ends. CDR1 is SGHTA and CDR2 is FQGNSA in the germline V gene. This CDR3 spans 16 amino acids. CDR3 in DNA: TGTGCCAGCAGCTTAGGGGCGGGACGGAAAGATACGCCGCTCCACTTT. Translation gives CASSLGAGRKDTPLHF. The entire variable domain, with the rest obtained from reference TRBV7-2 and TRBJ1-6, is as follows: GAGVSQSPSNKVTEKGKDVELRCDPISGHTALYWYRQSLGQGLEFLIYFQGNSAPDKSGLPSDRFSAERTGGSVSTLTIQRTQQEDSAVYLCASSLGAGRKDTPLHFGNGTRLTVT.

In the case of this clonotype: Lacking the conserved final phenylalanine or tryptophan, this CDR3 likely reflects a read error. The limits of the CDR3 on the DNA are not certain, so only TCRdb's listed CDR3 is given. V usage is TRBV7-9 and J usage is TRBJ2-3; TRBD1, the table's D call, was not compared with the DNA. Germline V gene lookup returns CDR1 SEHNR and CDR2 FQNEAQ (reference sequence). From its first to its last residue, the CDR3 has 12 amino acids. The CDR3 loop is CASSAGGETYTL.

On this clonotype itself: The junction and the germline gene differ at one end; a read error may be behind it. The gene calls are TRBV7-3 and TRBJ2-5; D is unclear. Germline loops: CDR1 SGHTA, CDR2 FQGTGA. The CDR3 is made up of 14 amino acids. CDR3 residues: CATSFRRSRETDDF. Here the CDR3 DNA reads TGTGCCACCAGCTTTCGAAGAAGCCGAGAGACCGATGACTTC.